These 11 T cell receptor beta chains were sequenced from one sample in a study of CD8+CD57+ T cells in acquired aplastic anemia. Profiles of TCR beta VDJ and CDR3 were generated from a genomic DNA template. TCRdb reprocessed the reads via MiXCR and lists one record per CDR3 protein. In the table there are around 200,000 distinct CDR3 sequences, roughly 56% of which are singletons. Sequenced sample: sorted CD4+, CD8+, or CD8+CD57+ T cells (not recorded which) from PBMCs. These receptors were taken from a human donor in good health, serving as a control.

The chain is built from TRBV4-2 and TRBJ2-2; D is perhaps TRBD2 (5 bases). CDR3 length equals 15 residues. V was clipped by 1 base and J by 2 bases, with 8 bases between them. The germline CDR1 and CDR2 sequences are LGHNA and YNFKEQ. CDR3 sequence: CASSQGGINTGELFF. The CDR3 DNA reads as TGTGCCAGCAGCCAAGGAGGGATTAACACCGGGGAGCTGTTTTTT.

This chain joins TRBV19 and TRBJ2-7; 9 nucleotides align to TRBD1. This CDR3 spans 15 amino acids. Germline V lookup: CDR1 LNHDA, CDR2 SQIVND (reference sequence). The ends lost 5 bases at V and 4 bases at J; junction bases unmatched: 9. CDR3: CASSPIGQGRYEQYF. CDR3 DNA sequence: TGTGCCAGTAGTCCCATCGGACAGGGGAGGTACGAGCAGTACTTC.

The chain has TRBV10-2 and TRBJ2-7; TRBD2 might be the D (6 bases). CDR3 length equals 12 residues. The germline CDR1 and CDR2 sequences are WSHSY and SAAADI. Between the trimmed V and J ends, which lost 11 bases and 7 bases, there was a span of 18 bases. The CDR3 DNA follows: TGCGCCGCAAATGGGGGGATCGGGGAGCAGTACTTC. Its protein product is CAANGGIGEQYF.

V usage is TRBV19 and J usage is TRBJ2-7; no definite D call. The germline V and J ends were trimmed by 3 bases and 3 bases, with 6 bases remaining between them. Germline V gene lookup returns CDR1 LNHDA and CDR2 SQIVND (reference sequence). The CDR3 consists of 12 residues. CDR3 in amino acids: CASSIEVYEQYF. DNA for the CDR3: TGTGCCAGTAGTATTGAAGTCTACGAGCAGTACTTC.

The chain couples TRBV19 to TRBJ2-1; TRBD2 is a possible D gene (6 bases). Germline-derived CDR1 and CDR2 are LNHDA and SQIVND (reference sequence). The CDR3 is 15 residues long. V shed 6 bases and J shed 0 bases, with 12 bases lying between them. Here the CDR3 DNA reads TGTGCCAGTAGGATTAGGCGGGACTCCTACAATGAGCAGTTCTTC. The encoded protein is CASRIRRDSYNEQFF.

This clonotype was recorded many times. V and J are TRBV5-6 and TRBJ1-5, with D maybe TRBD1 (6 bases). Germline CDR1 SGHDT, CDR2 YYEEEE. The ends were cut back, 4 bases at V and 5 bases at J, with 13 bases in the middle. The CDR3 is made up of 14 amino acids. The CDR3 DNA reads TGTGCCAGCAGCGAACAGGGTTTGGATCAGCCCCAGCATTTT. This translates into CASSEQGLDQPQHF.

Here the CDR3 reads CSTLFGGARTEAFF. DNA of the CDR3: TGCAGCACCTTATTTGGGGGCGCGAGGACTGAAGCTTTCTTT. This chain connects TRBV29-1 to TRBJ1-1; TRBD1 is a possible D gene (6 bases). Germline V CDR1 and CDR2: SQVTM, ANQGSEA. V was cut by 8 bases and J by 5 bases, with 21 bases left in between. The CDR3 is 14 residues long. Filled out from reference TRBV29-1 and TRBJ1-1, the complete variable domain reads SAVISQKPSRDICQRGTSLTIQCQVDSQVTMMFWYRQQPGQSLTLIATANQGSEATYESGFVIDKFPISRPNLTFSTLTVSNMSPEDSSIYLCSTLFGGARTEAFFGQGTRLTVV.

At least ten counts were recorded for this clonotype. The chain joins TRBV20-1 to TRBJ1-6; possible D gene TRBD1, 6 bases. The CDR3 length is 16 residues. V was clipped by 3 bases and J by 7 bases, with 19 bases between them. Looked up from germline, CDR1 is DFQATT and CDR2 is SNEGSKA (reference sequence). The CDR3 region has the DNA TGCAGTGCTAGGGATGGGGGGAGCAGGGGCAATTCACCCCTCCACTTT. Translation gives CSARDGGSRGNSPLHF.

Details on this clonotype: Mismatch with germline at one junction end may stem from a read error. The CDR3 is CAGSSDGTLYSPLHF. CDR3 bases: TGTGCCGGCAGCTCGGACGGGACCCTCTATTCACCCCTCCACTTT. The rearrangement uses TRBV7-9 and TRBJ1-6; possibly TRBD1 for D (5 bases). The CDR3 contains 15 residues. The germline V gene encodes CDR1 SEHNR and CDR2 FQNEAQ (reference sequence). Full variable domain (remainder filled in from reference TRBV7-9 and TRBJ1-6): DTGVSQNPRHKITKRGQNVTFRCDPISEHNRLYWYRQTLGQGPEFLTYFQNEAQLEKSRLLSDRFSAERPKGSFSTLEIQRTEQGDSAMYLCAGSSDGTLYSPLHFGNGTRLTVT.

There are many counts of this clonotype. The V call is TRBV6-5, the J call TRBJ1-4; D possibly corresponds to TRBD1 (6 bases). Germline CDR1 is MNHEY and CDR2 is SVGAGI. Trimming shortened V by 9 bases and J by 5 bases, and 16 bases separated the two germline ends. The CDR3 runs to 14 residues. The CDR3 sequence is CASHPDSINEKLFF. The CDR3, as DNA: TGTGCCAGTCATCCGGACAGTATAAATGAAAAACTGTTTTTT.

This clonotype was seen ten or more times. CDR3 loop: CASSLPWGRGGQGKRSSTDTQYF. In DNA form, the CDR3 reads TGTGCCAGCAGCTTACCTTGGGGGAGGGGTGGACAGGGGAAGAGGAGTAGCACAGATACGCAGTATTTT. This sequence joins TRBV7-9 and TRBJ2-3; 9 bases match TRBD1. V was clipped by 2 bases and J by 0 bases; unmatched bases: 24. Germline CDR1 reads SEHNR; CDR2 reads FQNEAQ (reference sequence). The CDR3 is 23 residues long.